The clone carrying this T cell receptor (beta chain) was seen many times. No antigen is known for it. Exclusion followed for patients with uncontrolled infection, other autoimmune disease, pregnancy or lactation. Clinical symptoms, serum thyroxine, TRAb, thyroid ultrasound and orbital computed tomography informed diagnoses. These data are taken from a study of T cells in Graves' hyperthyroidism and ophthalmopathy. Study-wide results and caveats: Ophthalmopathy was identified by the model a median about six months ahead of onset. Most expanded thyroid clonotypes above 0.001 recurred in blood.

Germline V gene data show CDR1 as SGHTA and CDR2 as FQGNSA. Trimming took 4 bases from V and 5 from J, leaving 17 bases between them. This CDR3 has 16 residues. It was RNA transcripts that yielded the amplified TCR beta CDR3 regions. HTBI primers were the set used in a first-round RT-PCR of the TCR CDR3. TCRdb redid the calling of the multiplex PCR reads with MiXCR, one entry per CDR3 protein. The sample consists of over 500,000 distinct CDR3 sequences, roughly 15% of them appearing once. The chain combines TRBV7-2 with TRBJ2-2, with a tentative D call TRBD1 (6 bases). Material for sequencing was blood. The clonotype was recovered from a woman aged 40 to 50 with Graves' hyperthyroidism. CDR3 loop: CASSSTGGLMTGELFF. CDR3 in DNA: TGTGCCAGCAGCTCGACAGGCGGACTTATGACCGGGGAGCTGTTTTTT.